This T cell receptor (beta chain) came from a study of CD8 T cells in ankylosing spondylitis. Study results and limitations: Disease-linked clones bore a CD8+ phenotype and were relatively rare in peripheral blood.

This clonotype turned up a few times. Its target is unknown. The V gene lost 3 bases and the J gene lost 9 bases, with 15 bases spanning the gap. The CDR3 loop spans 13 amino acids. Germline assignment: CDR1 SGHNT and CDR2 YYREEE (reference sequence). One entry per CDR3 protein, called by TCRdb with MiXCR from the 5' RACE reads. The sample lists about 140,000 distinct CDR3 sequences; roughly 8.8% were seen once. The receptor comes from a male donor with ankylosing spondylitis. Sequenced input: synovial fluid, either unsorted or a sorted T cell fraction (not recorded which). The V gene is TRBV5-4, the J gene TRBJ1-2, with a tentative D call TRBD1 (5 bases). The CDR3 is CASSSIRGWSYTF. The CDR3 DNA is TGTGCCAGCAGCTCCATTAGGGGCTGGAGCTACACCTTC. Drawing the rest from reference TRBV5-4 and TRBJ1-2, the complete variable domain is ETGVTQSPTHLIKTRGQQVTLRCSSQSGHNTVSWYQQALGQGPQFIFQYYREEENGRGNFPPRFSGLQFPNYSSELNVNALELDDSALYLCASSSIRGWSYTFGSGTRLTVV.